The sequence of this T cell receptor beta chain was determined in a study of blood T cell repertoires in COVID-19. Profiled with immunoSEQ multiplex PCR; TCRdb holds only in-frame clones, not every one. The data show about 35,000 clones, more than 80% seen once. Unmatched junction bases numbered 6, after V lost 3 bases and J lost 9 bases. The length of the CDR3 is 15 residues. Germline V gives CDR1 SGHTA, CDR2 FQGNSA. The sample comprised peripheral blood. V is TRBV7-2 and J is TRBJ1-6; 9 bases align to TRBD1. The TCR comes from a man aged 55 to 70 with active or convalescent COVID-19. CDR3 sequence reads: CASSLDGQGISPLHF. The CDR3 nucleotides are TGTGCCAGCAGCTTGGACGGACAGGGGATTTCACCCCTCCACTTT.